These 14 T cell receptor beta chains were sequenced from one sample in a study of blood T cell repertoires in COVID-19. Here immunoSEQ multiplex PCR was the method, and the copy in TCRdb shows in-frame clones only, minus some. The sample holds fewer than 70,000 clones, about 90% seen once. What was sequenced was peripheral blood. These TCRs come from a man aged 55 to 70 with active or convalescent COVID-19.

The gene calls are TRBV6-5 and TRBJ1-1; D is perhaps TRBD1 (5 bases). V lost 6 bases to trimming and J lost 9 bases, with 17 bases between them. Per the germline V gene, CDR1 is MNHEY and CDR2 is SVGAGI. The CDR3 has 13 amino acids. In nucleotides, the CDR3 is TGTGCCAGCAGGCAAGGGTCCGCAGGGCAAGCTTTCTTT. As protein: CASRQGSAGQAFF.

V usage is TRBV6-5 and J usage is TRBJ1-3; 9 bases map to TRBD1. Unmatched junction bases numbered 8, after V lost 4 bases and J lost 4 bases. Germline assignment: CDR1 MNHEY and CDR2 SVGAGI. The CDR3 sequence is 16 residues long. This chain's CDR3 is CASSSPGTGTGNTIYF. The CDR3 DNA follows: TGTGCCAGCAGTTCCCCCGGGACAGGGACGGGAAACACCATATATTTT.

This chain joins TRBV6-5 and TRBJ2-3; D ambiguous. CDR1 and CDR2 (germline): MNHEY, SVGAGI. V was cut by 5 bases and J by 5 bases, with 14 bases left in between. This CDR3 spans 14 amino acids. Written as DNA, the CDR3 is TGTGCCAGCAGTCCCCGTACCGGTAGAGATACGCAGTATTTT. It translates to CASSPRTGRDTQYF.

This chain connects TRBV5-1 to TRBJ1-1, with D hard to call. Germline loops: CDR1 SGHRS, CDR2 YFSETQ. CDR3 length: 13 residues. The germline V and J ends were trimmed by 4 bases and 1 base, with 8 bases remaining between them. In DNA, the CDR3 is TGCGCCAGCAGCCTGGCGGGGAACACTGAAGCTTTCTTT. Translating it yields CASSLAGNTEAFF.

The chain recombines TRBV18 with TRBJ1-2; TRBD1 aligns across 10 bases. Looked up from germline, CDR1 is KGHSH and CDR2 is LQKENI. The length of the CDR3 is 18 residues. V dropped 2 bases and J dropped 4; count of bases not matched to a gene: 13. CDR3 sequence (DNA): TGTGCCAGCTCACCAGCGCGGCCAGGGGACAGGGGATTCTATGGCTACACCTTC. This translates into CASSPARPGDRGFYGYTF.

The CDR3 DNA sequence: TGTGCCATCAGAGCGGGGAGCACAGATACGCAGTATTTT. Its protein product is CAIRAGSTDTQYF. The V and J genes are TRBV10-3 and TRBJ2-3; 7 bases are shared with TRBD2. The CDR3 has 13 amino acids. With 6 bases clipped from V and 0 bases from J, the junction kept 0 bases outside the gene matches. Looked up from germline, CDR1 is ENHRY and CDR2 is SYGVKD.

The CDR3 loop is CASSLGGTGESYGYTF. The CDR3 DNA reads as TGTGCCAGCAGCTTAGGGGGGACAGGGGAAAGCTATGGCTACACCTTC. The V call is TRBV7-9, the J call TRBJ1-2; 10 nucleotides agree with TRBD1. V shed 1 base, J shed 4 bases, and the junction held 6 bases outside the gene matches. The CDR3 consists of 16 residues. The germline V gene encodes CDR1 SEHNR and CDR2 FQNEAQ (reference sequence). Looking up the rest from reference TRBV7-9 and TRBJ1-2 gives the full variable domain: DTGVSQNPRHKITKRGQNVTFRCDPISEHNRLYWYRQTLGQGPEFLTYFQNEAQLEKSRLLSDRFSAERPKGSFSTLEIQRTEQGDSAMYLCASSLGGTGESYGYTFGSGTRLTVV.

In its sample, this clone was seen once. The V gene is TRBV30, the J gene TRBJ1-2; 7 positions match TRBD1. The CDR3 is 15 amino acids. Germline values: CDR1 GTSNPN, CDR2 SVGIG (reference sequence). V lost 0 bases and J lost 4; bases outside the gene matches: 8. The CDR3 is CAWSVQTGDGYGYTF. In DNA, the CDR3 is TGTGCCTGGAGTGTACAAACAGGGGACGGCTATGGCTACACCTTC.

The chain links TRBV7-9 to TRBJ2-5; 12 nucleotides match TRBD2. V shed 5 bases, J shed 5 bases, and the junction held 6 bases outside the gene matches. The CDR3 has 15 residues. Germline CDR1 is SEHNR and CDR2 is FQNEAQ (reference sequence). CDR3 protein: CASSELAGGKETQYF. Written as DNA, the CDR3 is TGTGCCAGCAGCGAACTAGCGGGAGGAAAGGAGACCCAGTACTTC.

The chain couples TRBV19 to TRBJ2-1; TRBD1 agrees at 11 bases. After removal of 4 bases from V and 6 bases from J, the junction contained 5 bases not matched to a gene. The CDR3 covers 15 residues. CDR1 LNHDA and CDR2 SQIVND come from the germline V gene (reference sequence). CDR3 sequence: CASSTGQGVANEQFF. The CDR3 coding sequence is TGTGCCAGTAGTACGGGACAGGGGGTGGCCAATGAGCAGTTCTTC.

The chain couples TRBV5-4 to TRBJ1-2, with 9 positions matching TRBD1. The J segment lost 2 bases and the V segment lost 5 bases, leaving 1 base of the junction unmatched. CDR1 SGHNT and CDR2 YYREEE come from the germline V gene (reference sequence). The CDR3 is 13 residues long. The CDR3 DNA is TGTGCCAGCAGACAGGGGGCGAACTATGGCTACACCTTC. It specifies CASRQGANYGYTF.

This chain joins TRBV3-1 (or the pseudogene TRBV3-2) and TRBJ1-1, with TRBD1 identical over 8 bases. The CDR3 covers 15 residues. Unmatched junction bases numbered 7, after V lost 3 bases and J lost 4 bases. The V gene's germline CDR1 is LGHDT and CDR2 YNNKEL (reference sequence). CDR3 in amino acids: CASSHRTGRGTEAFF. CDR3 nucleotides: TGTGCCAGCAGCCACAGGACAGGGAGGGGCACTGAAGCTTTCTTT.

This chain links TRBV29-1 with TRBJ2-3; weak D call: TRBD2 (6 bases). The germline V gene encodes CDR1 SQVTM and CDR2 ANQGSEA. This CDR3 contains 15 residues. The V end lost 2 bases, the J end lost 6 bases, and 18 bases lay between the germline ends. The CDR3 loop is CSVEKGRAGYDTQYF. CDR3 in DNA: TGCAGCGTTGAAAAGGGGCGGGCGGGGTACGATACGCAGTATTTT.

About this clone itself: Additional DNA sequences in this sample encode the identical CDR3. The rearrangement uses TRBV29-1 and TRBJ2-5; maybe TRBD1 (6 bases). Germline CDR1 is SQVTM and CDR2 is ANQGSEA. Trimming stripped 4 bases from V and 5 bases from J, with 11 bases between. The CDR3 runs to 12 residues. The CDR3: CSVGGQGETQYF. CDR3 DNA sequence: TGCAGCGTTGGAGGGCAGGGGGAGACCCAGTACTTC.